Here is one T cell receptor beta chain with its context. The data were taken from a study of blood T cell repertoires in COVID-19. On the study more broadly: Sites in the United States, Italy and Spain provided acute and convalescent COVID-19 samples. Sources were T cells, B-cell-depleted T cells, or PBMCs; the material itself was cDNA or gDNA.

How the authors handled the data: The assay estimated nucleated cells by amplifying reference gene primers. Clones were sequenced by immunoSEQ multiplex PCR, and TCRdb holds only the in-frame ones, with some missing. Clonal size and the V and J genes are those of that table, whereas D and trimming came from the DNA. This table holds about 120,000 clones, roughly 78% found once. Trimming shortened V by 4 bases and J by 0 bases, and 9 bases separated the two germline ends. Germline V gene data show CDR1 as MNHEY and CDR2 as SMNVEV (reference sequence). The CDR3 contains 14 residues. The chain joins TRBV27 to TRBJ1-1; D possibly corresponds to TRBD1 (5 bases). Sequencing was performed on peripheral blood. The receptor comes from a man in his 60s with active or convalescent COVID-19. The CDR3, as DNA: TGTGCCAGCAGTTCACAGGCAATGAACACTGAAGCTTTCTTT. Its protein is CASSSQAMNTEAFF.